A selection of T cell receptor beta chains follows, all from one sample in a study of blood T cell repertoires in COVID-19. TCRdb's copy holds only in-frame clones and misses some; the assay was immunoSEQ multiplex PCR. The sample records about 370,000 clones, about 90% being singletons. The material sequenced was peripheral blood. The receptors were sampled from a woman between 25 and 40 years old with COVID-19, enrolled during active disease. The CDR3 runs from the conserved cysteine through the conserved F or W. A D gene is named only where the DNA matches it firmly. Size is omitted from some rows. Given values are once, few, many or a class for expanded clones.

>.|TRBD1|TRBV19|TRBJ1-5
CASSPDRVQPQHF
TGTGCCAGTAGTCCGGACAGGGTCCAGCCCCAGCATTTT
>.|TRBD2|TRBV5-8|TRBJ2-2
CASSLASGNTGELFF
TGTGCCAGCAGCTTAGCTAGCGGAAACACCGGGGAGCTGTTTTTT
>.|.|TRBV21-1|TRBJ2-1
CASSKRAPGQATSSSSYNEQFF
TGTGCCAGCAGCAAAAGGGCTCCTGGACAGGCGACATCTTCCAGCTCCTACAATGAGCAGTTCTTC
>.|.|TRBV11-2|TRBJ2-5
CASSLEALAETQYF
TGTGCCAGCAGCTTAGAGGCCCTAGCGGAGACCCAGTACTTC
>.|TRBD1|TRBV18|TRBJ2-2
CASSLGQAGLFF
TGTGCCAGCTCCCTAGGACAGGCGGGGCTGTTTTTT
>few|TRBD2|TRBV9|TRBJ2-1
CASSLTSGLSYNEQFF
TGTGCCAGCAGCTTAACTAGCGGCCTATCCTACAATGAGCAGTTCTTC
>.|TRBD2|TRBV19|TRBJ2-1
CASSMWEGRNEQFF
TGTGCCAGTAGTATGTGGGAGGGCCGGAATGAGCAGTTCTTC
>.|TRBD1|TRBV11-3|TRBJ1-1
CASSRPRTGGTEAFF
TGTGCCAGCAGCCGTCCAAGGACAGGGGGCACTGAAGCTTTCTTT
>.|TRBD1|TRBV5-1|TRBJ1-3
CASMETGWGNTIYF
TGCGCCAGCATGGAGACAGGGTGGGGAAACACCATATATTTT
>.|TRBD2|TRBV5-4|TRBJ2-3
CASSLGGGGAVDTQYF
TGTGCCAGCAGCTTGGGAGGCGGGGGGGCCGTAGATACGCAGTATTTT
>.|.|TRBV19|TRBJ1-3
CASTLGSDSGNTIYF
TGTGCCAGTACCCTGGGGAGCGACTCTGGAAACACCATATATTTT
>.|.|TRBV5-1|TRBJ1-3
CASSLAGTRGGNTIYF
TGCGCCAGCAGCTTAGCCGGGACCAGGGGTGGAAACACCATATATTTT
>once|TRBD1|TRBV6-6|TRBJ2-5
CASRINRGETQYF
TGTGCCAGCAGAATTAACAGGGGGGAGACCCAGTACTTC
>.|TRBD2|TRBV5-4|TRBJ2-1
CASSFFSGRRLGSEQFF
TGTGCCAGCAGCTTTTTTAGCGGGAGGCGCCTGGGAAGTGAGCAGTTCTTC
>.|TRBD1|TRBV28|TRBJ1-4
CASSFMRTGAEKLFF
TGTGCCAGCAGTTTCATGAGGACAGGGGCTGAAAAACTGTTTTTT
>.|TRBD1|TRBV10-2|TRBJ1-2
CASRGQGANYGYTF
TGCGCCAGCAGGGGACAGGGGGCTAACTATGGCTACACCTTC
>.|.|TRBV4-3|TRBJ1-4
CASSHYQGRPGEKLFF
TGCGCCAGCAGCCACTACCAGGGGCGCCCGGGTGAAAAACTGTTTTTT
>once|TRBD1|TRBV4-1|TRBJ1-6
CASSLTTGSNSPLHF
TGCGCCAGCAGCCTGACGACAGGGAGTAATTCACCCCTCCACTTT
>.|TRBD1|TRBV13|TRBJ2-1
CASSFGTAYNEQFF
TGTGCCAGCAGCTTTGGGACAGCTTACAATGAGCAGTTCTTC
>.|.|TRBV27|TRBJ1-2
CASRGRRYGYTF
TGTGCCAGCAGGGGGCGACGCTATGGCTACACCTTC
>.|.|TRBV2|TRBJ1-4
CASSKRGTGEKLFF
TGTGCCAGCAGTAAAAGGGGGACGGGTGAAAAACTGTTTTTT
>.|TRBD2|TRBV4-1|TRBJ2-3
CASSTIGMTSGLVDTQYF
TGCGCCAGCAGCACCATAGGCATGACTAGCGGGTTGGTAGATACGCAGTATTTT
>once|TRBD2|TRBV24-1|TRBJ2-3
CATSDLRGGHTDTQYF
TGTGCCACCAGTGATTTGCGGGGGGGTCACACAGATACGCAGTATTTT
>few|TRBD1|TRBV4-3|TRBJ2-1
CASSLTSGTGGNEQFF
TGCGCCAGCAGCCTCACTTCCGGGACAGGGGGCAATGAGCAGTTCTTC
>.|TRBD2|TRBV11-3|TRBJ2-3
CASSQRAGGDTDTQYF
TGTGCCAGCAGCCAACGGGCGGGAGGGGACACAGATACGCAGTATTTT
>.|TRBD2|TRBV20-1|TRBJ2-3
CSASKLAGNTDTQYF
TGCAGTGCTAGTAAACTAGCGGGGAACACAGATACGCAGTATTTT
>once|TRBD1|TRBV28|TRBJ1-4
CASSLADRSGEKLFF
TGTGCCAGCAGCCTGGCGGACAGGAGTGGTGAAAAACTGTTTTTT
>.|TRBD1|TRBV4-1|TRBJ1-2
CASSQDHRGSGGYTF
TGCGCCAGCAGCCAAGATCACAGGGGGTCGGGTGGCTACACCTTC
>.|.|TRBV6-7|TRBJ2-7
CASSYSKRRVEGYEQYF
TGTGCCAGCAGTTACTCGAAACGTAGGGTGGAGGGCTACGAGCAGTACTTC
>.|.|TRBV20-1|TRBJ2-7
CSARGQYEQYF
TGCAGTGCTAGAGGACAGTACGAGCAGTACTTC
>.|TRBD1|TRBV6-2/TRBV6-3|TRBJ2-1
CASNPRDSSYNEQFF
TGTGCCAGCAACCCACGGGACAGTTCCTACAATGAGCAGTTCTTC
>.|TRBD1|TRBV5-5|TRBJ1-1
CASSFWDSDTEAFF
TGTGCCAGCAGCTTTTGGGACAGTGACACTGAAGCTTTCTTT
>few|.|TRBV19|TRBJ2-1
CASSTTGIPYNEQFF
TGTGCCAGTAGTACCACAGGGATCCCCTACAATGAGCAGTTCTTC
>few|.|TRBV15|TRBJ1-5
CATSRGGHQPQHF
TGTGCCACCAGCAGAGGGGGGCATCAGCCCCAGCATTTT
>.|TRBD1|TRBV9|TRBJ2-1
CASSAGDRGLGEQFF
TGTGCCAGCAGCGCGGGAGACAGGGGGCTTGGGGAGCAGTTCTTC